A selection of T cell receptor beta chains follows, all from one sample in a study of chemoradiotherapy in HPV16-positive cancers. Method: immunoSEQ multiplex PCR; TCRdb's copy keeps in-frame clones and lacks some. The table lists some 10,000 clones, about 86% of them singletons. Sequencing used blood, obtained from a patient who underwent chemoradiotherapy. Every receptor here comes from a human donor with HPV-associated anogenital cancer. Each CDR3 is given with its conserved first and last residue. The D gene is left open where the match is weak. The size entry is marked missing in some rows and otherwise reads once, few, many or a size class.

CDR3 protein	CDR3 DNA	D gene	CDR3 length	clone size	V gene	J gene
CATQPSAYEQYF	TGTGCCACCCAGCCTAGCGCCTACGAGCAGTACTTC	-	12	-	TRBV6-1	TRBJ2-7
CASSHKRGADTDTQYF	TGTGCCAGCAGCCATAAGCGGGGGGCCGACACAGATACGCAGTATTTT	TRBD2	16	-	TRBV5-8	TRBJ2-3
CASSPRDSDPNNSSYNSPLHF	TGTGCCAGCAGCCCCCGGGACAGCGACCCAAATAACAGCTCCTATAATTCACCCCTCCACTTT	TRBD1	21	-	TRBV14	TRBJ1-6
CASITGGGNTIYF	TGTGCCAGTATCACGGGGGGCGGAAACACCATATATTTT	-	13	-	TRBV19	TRBJ1-3
CSARGGFEAFF	TGCAGTGCTAGAGGAGGGTTTGAAGCTTTCTTT	-	11	-	TRBV20-1	TRBJ1-1
CSVEASGYGTQYF	TGCAGCGTTGAAGCCTCGGGCTACGGGACCCAGTACTTC	-	13	-	TRBV29-1	TRBJ2-5
CASNRAAGPETQYF	TGTGCCAGCAACCGAGCGGCGGGGCCAGAGACCCAGTACTTC	-	14	-	TRBV7-2	TRBJ2-5
CASSGEYLREQYF	TGTGCCAGCAGTGGGGAATATCTCAGGGAGCAGTACTTC	-	13	-	TRBV28	TRBJ2-7
CASSPSEVLSCTF	TGTGCCAGCTCACCGTCCGAAGTCCTCTCTTGCACCTTC	-	13	-	TRBV18	TRBJ1-2
CASSRQFPFSGNTIYF	TGTGCCAGTAGTCGACAGTTCCCCTTCTCTGGAAACACCATATATTTT	-	16	once	TRBV19	TRBJ1-3
CASSLEAEAFF	TGTGCCAGCAGCTTGGAGGCTGAAGCTTTCTTT	-	11	-	TRBV5-6	TRBJ1-1
CASSLGDFLGGTEAFF	TGCGCCAGCAGCTTGGGGGATTTCCTTGGAGGCACTGAAGCTTTCTTT	-	16	-	TRBV5-1	TRBJ1-1
CASSPVTGGSGANVLTF	TGTGCCAGCTCACCGGTGACAGGGGGGAGTGGGGCCAACGTCCTGACTTTC	TRBD1	17	-	TRBV18	TRBJ2-6
CASSSREEELNYGYTF	TGTGCCAGCAGCTCCAGGGAAGAGGAACTTAACTATGGCTACACCTTC	-	16	-	TRBV11-3	TRBJ1-2
CASSRLAGGSDTQYF	TGTGCCAGCAGCCGTCTAGCGGGGGGTTCAGATACGCAGTATTTT	TRBD2	15	-	TRBV7-6	TRBJ2-3
CASSSPRVLASSSYEQYF	TGTGCCAGCAGTTCCCCCCGGGTTTTGGCTTCGTCCTCCTACGAGCAGTACTTC	-	18	-	TRBV28	TRBJ2-7
CASSISLTGSSGANVLTF	TGTGCCAGCTCCATTTCCCTGACAGGGAGCTCTGGGGCCAACGTCCTGACTTTC	TRBD1	18	-	TRBV18	TRBJ2-6
CASRLTSENTEAFF	TGTGCCAGCAGACTAACCAGCGAGAACACTGAAGCTTTCTTT	-	14	-	TRBV28	TRBJ1-1
CASSVDGMGTYEQYF	TGTGCCAGCAGCGTAGACGGAATGGGGACCTACGAGCAGTACTTC	-	15	-	TRBV9	TRBJ2-7
CASSGGAYNEQFF	TGTGCCAGCTCCGGGGGGGCCTACAATGAGCAGTTCTTC	TRBD2	13	-	TRBV18	TRBJ2-1
CASSSDAFGYTF	TGTGCCAGCAGCTCCGACGCCTTTGGCTACACCTTC	-	12	-	TRBV5-6	TRBJ1-2
CASSQDHIAGTGELFF	TGCGCCAGCAGCCAAGATCACATAGCAGGAACCGGGGAGCTGTTTTTT	-	16	once	TRBV4-3	TRBJ2-2
CASSIGSSGANVLTF	TGTGCCAGCAGCATAGGCTCCTCTGGGGCCAACGTCCTGACTTTC	-	15	-	TRBV14	TRBJ2-6
CASRTGQGEETQYF	TGCGCCAGCAGGACGGGACAGGGGGAAGAGACCCAGTACTTC	TRBD1	14	-	TRBV10-2	TRBJ2-5
CASSPSPGVNEKLFF	TGTGCCAGCAGCCCCTCCCCGGGGGTTAATGAAAAACTGTTTTTT	-	15	-	TRBV7-2	TRBJ1-4
CSVGGGAFEQFF	TGCAGCGTTGGCGGGGGGGCCTTTGAGCAGTTCTTC	TRBD2	12	few	TRBV29-1	TRBJ2-1
CASSRQGVSYEQYF	TGTGCCAGCAGCCGACAGGGCGTCTCCTACGAGCAGTACTTC	TRBD1	14	-	TRBV6-5	TRBJ2-7
CASSSTGTSGVKQETQYF	TGTGCCAGCAGCTCGACGGGGACTAGCGGGGTTAAACAAGAGACCCAGTACTTC	TRBD2	18	-	TRBV11-2	TRBJ2-5
CASSSQQGQGEKLFF	TGCGCCAGCAGCTCTCAACAGGGACAAGGGGAAAAACTGTTTTTT	-	15	once	TRBV5-1	TRBJ1-4
CASSSTSGPYNEQFF	TGTGCCAGCAGCTCAACTAGCGGCCCCTACAATGAGCAGTTCTTC	TRBD2	15	-	TRBV7-2	TRBJ2-1
CASRKETGSEQYF	TGTGCCAGCAGGAAAGAGACAGGGAGTGAGCAGTACTTC	TRBD1	13	-	TRBV27	TRBJ2-5
CASSLKNSPLHF	TGTGCCAGCAGCCTTAAAAATTCACCCCTCCACTTT	-	12	-	TRBV7-9	TRBJ1-6
CASSLVTEEYEQYF	TGTGCCAGCAGCTTGGTGACGGAGGAATACGAGCAGTACTTC	-	14	once	TRBV5-5	TRBJ2-7
CASSLEQPPYNEQFF	TGCGCCAGCAGCTTGGAACAGCCCCCGTACAATGAGCAGTTCTTC	-	15	-	TRBV5-1	TRBJ2-1
CASRPPGAGSPLHF	TGTGCCAGCAGGCCTCCGGGGGCGGGGTCACCCCTCCACTTT	-	14	-	TRBV13	TRBJ1-6
CASSEQGGTEAFF	TGTGCCAGTAGTGAACAGGGGGGGACTGAAGCTTTCTTT	TRBD1	13	-	TRBV19	TRBJ1-1
CASSKTGLGYEQYF	TGTGCCAGCAGCAAGACAGGGCTAGGCTACGAGCAGTACTTC	TRBD1	14	once	TRBV9	TRBJ2-7
CASSMGLVYEQYF	TGTGCCAGCAGCATGGGACTAGTCTACGAGCAGTACTTC	TRBD2	13	-	TRBV7-6	TRBJ2-7
CASSVASLATDTQYF	TGTGCCAGCAGCGTCGCCTCACTTGCCACAGATACGCAGTATTTT	-	15	-	TRBV7-9	TRBJ2-3
CASRAVGSGNTIYF	TGTGCCAGCAGAGCGGTGGGCTCGGGAAACACCATATATTTT	-	14	-	TRBV6-1	TRBJ1-3
CASSLGVAVTGELFF	TGTGCCAGCAGCTTAGGGGTAGCGGTTACCGGGGAGCTGTTTTTT	-	15	-	TRBV7-9	TRBJ2-2
CASSYRDDTGELFF	TGTGCCAGCAGTTACAGGGATGACACCGGGGAGCTGTTTTTT	-	14	-	TRBV6-5	TRBJ2-2
CASSEGHSFLRYF	TGCGCCAGCAGTGAAGGACACTCTTTTCTTCGGTACTTC	-	13	-	TRBV10-1	TRBJ2-7
CASRTWTGNYNEQFF	TGTGCCAGCAGAACCTGGACAGGGAATTACAATGAGCAGTTCTTC	TRBD1	15	-	TRBV6-1	TRBJ2-1
CASGFLTGGESNNSPLHF	TGTGCTAGTGGTTTTCTAACCGGGGGGGAGTCGAATAATTCACCCCTCCACTTT	-	18	once	TRBV12-5	TRBJ1-6